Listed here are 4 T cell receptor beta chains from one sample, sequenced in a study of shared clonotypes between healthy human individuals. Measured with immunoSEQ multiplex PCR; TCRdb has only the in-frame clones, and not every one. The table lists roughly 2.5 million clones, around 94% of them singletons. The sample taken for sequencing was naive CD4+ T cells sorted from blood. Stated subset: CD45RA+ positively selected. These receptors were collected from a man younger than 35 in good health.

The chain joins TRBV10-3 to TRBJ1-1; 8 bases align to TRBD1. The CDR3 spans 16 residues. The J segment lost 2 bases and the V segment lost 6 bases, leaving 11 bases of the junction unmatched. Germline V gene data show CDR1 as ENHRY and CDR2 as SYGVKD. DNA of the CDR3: TGTGCCATCAGCGGGGACAGGCGATCTGAAAACACTGAAGCTTTCTTT. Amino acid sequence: CAISGDRRSENTEAFF.

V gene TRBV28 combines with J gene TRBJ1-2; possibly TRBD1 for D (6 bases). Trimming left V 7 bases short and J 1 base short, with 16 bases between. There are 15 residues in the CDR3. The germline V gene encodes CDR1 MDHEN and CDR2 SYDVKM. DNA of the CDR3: TGTGCCAGCATGCTCGGGGCAGGGGATAACTATGGCTACACCTTC. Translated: CASMLGAGDNYGYTF.

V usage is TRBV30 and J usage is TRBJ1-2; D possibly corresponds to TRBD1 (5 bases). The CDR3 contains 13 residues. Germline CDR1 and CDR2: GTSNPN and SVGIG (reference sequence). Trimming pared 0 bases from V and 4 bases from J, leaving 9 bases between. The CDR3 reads CAWSVGDGYGYTF. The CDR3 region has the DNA TGTGCCTGGAGTGTAGGGGACGGCTATGGCTACACCTTC.

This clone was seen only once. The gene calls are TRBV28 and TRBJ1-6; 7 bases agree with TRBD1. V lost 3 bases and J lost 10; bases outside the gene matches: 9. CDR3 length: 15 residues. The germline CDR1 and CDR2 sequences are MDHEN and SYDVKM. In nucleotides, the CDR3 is TGTGCCAGCAGTTTTGGGGCCAGGGGGGGCTCACCCCTCCACTTT. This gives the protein CASSFGARGGSPLHF.